Following are 2 T cell receptor beta chains from one sample sequenced in a study of blood T cell repertoires in COVID-19. Method: immunoSEQ multiplex PCR; TCRdb's copy keeps in-frame clones and lacks some. The sample consists of 100,000 or so clones, about 75% of them appearing once. The source material was peripheral blood. The receptors come from an older woman with acute or convalescent COVID-19.

The rearrangement uses TRBV6-2 or TRBV6-3 and TRBJ1-6; D may be TRBD1 (5 bases). Germline CDR1 and CDR2: MNHEY and SVGEGT. This CDR3 has 14 residues. V lost 2 bases and J 9 bases, leaving 11 bases between the germline ends. The CDR3 DNA follows: TGTGCCAGCAGTTACGGAGGGGTGGGTTCACCCCTCCACTTT. Encoded protein: CASSYGGVGSPLHF.

The V gene is TRBV3-1 (or the pseudogene TRBV3-2), the J gene TRBJ2-7; TRBD1 is a possible D gene (6 bases). Germline V lookup: CDR1 LGHDT, CDR2 YNNKEL (reference sequence). The V end was cut by 4 bases, the J end by 6 bases, with 19 bases between. The CDR3 spans 15 residues. This CDR3 is CASSPASGARVEQYF. The CDR3 bases are TGTGCCAGCAGCCCCGCCTCAGGGGCCCGAGTCGAGCAGTACTTC.